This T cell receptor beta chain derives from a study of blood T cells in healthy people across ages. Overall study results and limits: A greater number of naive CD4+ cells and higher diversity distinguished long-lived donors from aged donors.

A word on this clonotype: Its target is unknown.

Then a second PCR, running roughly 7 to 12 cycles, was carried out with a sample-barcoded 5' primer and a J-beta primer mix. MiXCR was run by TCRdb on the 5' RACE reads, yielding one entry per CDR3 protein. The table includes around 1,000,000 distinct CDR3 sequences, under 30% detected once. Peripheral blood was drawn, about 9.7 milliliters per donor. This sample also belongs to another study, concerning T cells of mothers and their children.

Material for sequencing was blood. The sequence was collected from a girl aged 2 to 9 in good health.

The CDR3 DNA follows: TGTGCCACCAGTGATTGGGCAACTGAGCAGTTCTTC. It encodes CATSDWATEQFF. The V call is TRBV24-1, the J call TRBJ2-1; D not certain. Trimming removed 2 bases from V and 9 bases from J, with 7 bases in between. CDR1 and CDR2 (germline): KGHDR, SFDVKD. The CDR3 is 12 amino acids.